This TCR beta chain was captured by sequencing in a study of T cell repertoires in cytomegalovirus infection. The study's findings and limits: Dominating the ex vivo response were HLA-C-restricted CMV-specific TCR beta clonotypes. Based on cumulative public TCR beta family frequency, carriers of CMV plus the relevant HLA were identified.

V lost 11 bases and J lost 1; bases outside the gene matches: 5. CDR1 and CDR2 (germline): MDHEN, SYDVKM. The CDR3 totals 13 residues. TCRdb fed the reads into MiXCR, producing one record per CDR3 protein. The sample carries 450,000 to 550,000 distinct CDR3 sequences, approximately 15% recorded once. Turning to this clonotype: The antigen remains undetermined.

The chain is built from TRBV28 and TRBJ2-1; 7 bases match TRBD1. Material: CD8+ T cells from PBMCs. This TCR was sampled from a human donor in good health (CMV status not recorded). Some clones in this sample may be carry-over from other donors' samples. The CDR3 region is CAVQGISYNEQFF. The CDR3 DNA is TGTGCCGTACAGGGGATATCCTACAATGAGCAGTTCTTC.